This T cell receptor beta chain appears in the sequencing data of a study of siplizumab effects on memory and regulatory T cells. Study-wide points: Of the proliferating CD4+ or CD8+ clones, roughly 75-96% lacked a naive or memory phenotype that could be assigned. The Treg-derived share of mappable alloreactive CD4+ clones averaged about 68% with siplizumab and roughly 28% in controls. Assignment to unstimulated subsets succeeded for only a minor fraction of the alloreactive clones.

Assayed TCR templates numbered 90,000 to 100,000 for each sample. Data came from immunoSEQ multiplex PCR; TCRdb stores just in-frame clones and leaves some out. This table has fewer than 120,000 clones, around 90% appearing once. To note about this clone: The antigen is not known.

The TCR sequence derives from a human donor in good health. The specimen sequenced was CD4+ T cells sorted from blood.

CDR3 DNA: TGTGCCACCAGCAGAGTGCGGCCGGGACCCTTATCAGTGCAGTACTTC. It is translated as CATSRVRPGPLSVQYF. The chain employs TRBV15 and TRBJ2-7; the D gene could be TRBD1 or TRBD2 (5 bases each). The germline V and J ends were trimmed by 1 base and 9 bases, with 22 bases remaining between them. CDR1 is LNHNV and CDR2 is YYDKDF in the germline V gene (reference sequence). There are 16 residues in the CDR3.